The text below deals with one T cell receptor beta chain. These data are taken from a study of graft-versus-host responses after intestinal transplantation. Study information: Isolated intestinal, liver-intestinal, or multivisceral transplants were what recipients had. Anti-thymocyte globulin induction, then tacrolimus and steroids for two to four years, went to all recipients.

Germline loops: CDR1 LNHDA, CDR2 SQIVND (reference sequence). Trimming removed 7 bases at V and 0 bases at J, with 11 bases between. This CDR3 has 14 residues. Responders (approximately 200,000, CFSE-labeled) met approximately 200,000 stimulators that were irradiated and violet-dye-labeled. Here immunoSEQ multiplex PCR was the method, and the copy in TCRdb shows in-frame clones only, minus some. The data show over 9,000 clones, roughly 30% seen once. This sequence was found in a human patient who received an intestinal transplant. This chain joins TRBV19 and TRBJ2-3; D remains ambiguous. The specimen comprised alloreactive CD4+ T cells from a mixed lymphocyte reaction culture, sampled before intestinal transplant. This sample's subset: CFSE-low proliferating T cells sorted from roughly six-day pre-transplant mixed lymphocyte reaction (GvH or HvG direction). CDR3 region: CASTPRPSTDTQYF. In DNA form, the CDR3 reads TGTGCCAGTACCCCCAGGCCTAGCACAGATACGCAGTATTTT.